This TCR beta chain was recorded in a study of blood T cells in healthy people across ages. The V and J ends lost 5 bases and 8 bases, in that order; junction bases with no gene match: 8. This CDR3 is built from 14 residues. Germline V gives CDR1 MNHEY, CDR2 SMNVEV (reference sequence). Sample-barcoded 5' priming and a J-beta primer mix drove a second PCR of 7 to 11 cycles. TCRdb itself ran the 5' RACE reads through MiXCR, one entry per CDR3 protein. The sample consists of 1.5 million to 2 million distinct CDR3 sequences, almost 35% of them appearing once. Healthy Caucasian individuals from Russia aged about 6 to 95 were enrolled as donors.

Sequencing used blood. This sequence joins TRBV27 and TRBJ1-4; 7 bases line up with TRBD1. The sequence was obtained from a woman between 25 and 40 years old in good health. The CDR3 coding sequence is TGTGCCAGCAGTGCTACAGGGGTCCCGGAAAAACTGTTTTTT. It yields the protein CASSATGVPEKLFF.